Listed here is a single T cell receptor beta chain. The antigen is not known. Using immunoSEQ multiplex PCR, the repertoire was profiled, and TCRdb retains in-frame clones only, with some absent. The sample shows about 110,000 clones, around 83% of them seen only once. This sample is drawn from a study of T cell responses to AZD1222 COVID-19 vaccine. Losses at the gene ends were 5 bases for V and 9 bases for J; bases not matched to a gene: 1. This CDR3 has 12 amino acids. Study-level findings and limits: Two doses of AZD1222 preceded a rise in Spike-specific TCR breadth and depth. Spike was spanned by vaccine-associated CD4 TCRs, with dominance at 160-218 and 743-854. Close to half of all spike-specific TCRs reportedly target regions of the variants that are unmutated.

This rearrangement joins TRBV12-3 or TRBV12-4 to TRBJ1-6; 7 nucleotides align to TRBD1. Source: peripheral blood, taken on day 0 of AZD1222 vaccination. The receptor was derived from an adult in good health. The CDR3 loop reads CASSQGGSPLHF. The CDR3 bases are TGTGCCAGCAGTCAGGGGGGTTCACCCCTCCACTTT.